The 22 T cell receptor beta chains below all came from one sample that was sequenced in a study of read filtering for tumor transcriptome and immune sequencing. The library was built from approximately 400 ng RNA with molecular barcoded adaptors for alpha/delta and beta/gamma chains. A single record per CDR3 protein comes from TCRdb applying MiXCR to the reads. The sample includes 90,000 or so distinct CDR3 sequences, around a fifth seen only once; the top ten take more than 9.5%. The specimen was a population of CD138-negative cells sorted from bone marrow. The receptors stem from a donor at least 40 years old with multiple myeloma.

This clonotype was counted a few times. The J gene is TRBJ1-1, the V gene TRBV3-1; 7 bases fit TRBD1. V lost 1 base, J lost 1 base, and 3 bases stayed unmatched. The CDR3 runs 15 residues. CDR1 is LGHDT and CDR2 is YNNKEL in the germline V gene (reference sequence). The CDR3 sequence is CASSQAWDRNTEAFF. The DNA for the CDR3 is TGTGCCAGCAGCCAAGCCTGGGACAGGAACACTGAAGCTTTCTTT.

This clonotype was found many times. The rearrangement uses TRBV6-6 and TRBJ2-7; 9 bases are a match to TRBD2. J was trimmed by 6 bases and V by 5 bases; bases with no gene match: 2. This CDR3 comprises 12 residues. Germline loops: CDR1 MNHNY, CDR2 SVGAGI (reference sequence). The CDR3 spells CASSSGGTEQYF. In DNA form, the CDR3 reads TGTGCCAGCAGTAGCGGGGGGACCGAGCAGTACTTC.

Many counts were recorded for this clonotype. This rearrangement joins TRBV29-1 to TRBJ2-2, with 8 bases that match TRBD1. The CDR3 is 13 amino acids. V trimming: 6 bases; J trimming: 1 base; junction bases outside the gene matches: 1. CDR1 and CDR2 (germline): SQVTM, ANQGSEA. The CDR3, as DNA: TGCAGCGTCGGGACAGGGAACACCGGGGAGCTGTTTTTT. Protein product: CSVGTGNTGELFF.

Ten or more counts support this clonotype. The gene calls are TRBV28 and TRBJ1-1; D gene uncertain. This CDR3 is built from 14 residues. Trimming left V 2 bases short and J 6 bases short, with 13 bases between. Germline-derived CDR1 and CDR2 are MDHEN and SYDVKM. CDR3: CASSLTYPVAEAFF. As DNA, the CDR3 is TGTGCCAGCAGTTTAACCTACCCGGTCGCTGAAGCTTTCTTT.

This clonotype occurred once. A much larger clone sits a single nucleotide away, making a read error possible. The chain has TRBV5-1 and TRBJ1-1, with 7 bases that match TRBD1. The germline CDR1 and CDR2 sequences are SGHRS and YFSETQ. The CDR3 is 14 residues long. This CDR3 is CAGSFDRANTEAFF. The CDR3 nucleotides are TGCGCCGGCAGCTTCGACAGGGCGAACACTGAAGCTTTCTTT.

This clonotype was observed a few times. The chain links TRBV12-5 to TRBJ2-3, with D unclear. Per germline, CDR1 LGHNT and CDR2 FRNRAP. Trimming stripped 5 bases from V and 4 bases from J, with 7 bases between. This CDR3 is 12 amino acids long. In nucleotides, the CDR3 is TGTGCTAGTGGTCTAGGACCAGATACGCAGTATTTT. It translates to CASGLGPDTQYF. Full variable domain (missing parts from reference TRBV12-5 and TRBJ2-3): DARVTQTPRHKVTEMGQEVTMRCQPILGHNTVFWYRQTMMQGLELLAYFRNRAPLDDSGMPKDRFSAEMPDATLATLKIQPSEPRDSAVYFCASGLGPDTQYFGPGTRLTVL.

The rearrangement joins TRBV15 to TRBJ2-2, with a tentative D call TRBD1 (5 bases). CDR3 length: 18 residues. V was shortened by 0 bases and J by 3 bases, with 17 bases between the two germline ends. Germline values: CDR1 LNHNV, CDR2 YYDKDF (reference sequence). The CDR3 protein is CATSRDLRTPAYTGELFF. Written as DNA, the CDR3 is TGTGCCACCAGCAGAGATCTGAGGACACCCGCGTACACCGGGGAGCTGTTTTTT.

There are many counts of this clonotype. V and J are TRBV7-2 and TRBJ1-1, with 8 positions matching TRBD1. Germline CDR1 SGHTA, CDR2 FQGNSA. CDR3 length equals 14 residues. Trimming took 2 bases from V and 5 from J; bases not matched to a gene: 4. The CDR3 DNA follows: TGTGCCAGCAGCTTAAGCTGGACAGGGACTGAAGCTTTCTTT. Amino acids: CASSLSWTGTEAFF. The full variable domain, completed using reference TRBV7-2 and TRBJ1-1, is GAGVSQSPSNKVTEKGKDVELRCDPISGHTALYWYRQSLGQGLEFLIYFQGNSAPDKSGLPSDRFSAERTGGSVSTLTIQRTQQEDSAVYLCASSLSWTGTEAFFGQGTRLTVV.

This clonotype was picked up many times. The chain recombines TRBV20-1 with TRBJ2-5; D is unresolved. CDR1 DFQATT and CDR2 SNEGSKA come from the germline V gene (reference sequence). The CDR3 is made up of 13 amino acids. The V gene lost 0 bases and the J gene lost 2 bases, with 7 bases spanning the gap. Here the CDR3 reads CSARDGRQETQYF. In nucleotides, the CDR3 is TGCAGTGCTAGAGATGGACGGCAAGAGACCCAGTACTTC.

The chain employs TRBV20-1 and TRBJ2-7, with TRBD1 matching 7 bases. The CDR3 contains 14 residues. CDR1 and CDR2 (germline): DFQATT, SNEGSKA (reference sequence). V trimming: 2 bases; J trimming: 4 bases; junction bases outside the gene matches: 8. DNA for the CDR3: TGCAGTGCTAGACCGCCAGGGGGTAAATACGAGCAGTACTTC. Translation: CSARPPGGKYEQYF.

Remarks on this clonotype: A much larger clone lies a single base off, so this may be a read error. This chain joins TRBV28 and TRBJ2-5, with 7 nucleotides matching TRBD2. Germline CDR1 is MDHEN and CDR2 is SYDVKM. CDR3 length: 13 residues. CDR3: CASTGGRQETQHF. In DNA form, the CDR3 reads TGTGCCAGCACCGGGGGGAGGCAAGAGACCCAGCACTTC.

As concerns this clonotype: This may be a read error: a much more frequent sequence differs by one nucleotide. The J gene is TRBJ1-4, the V gene TRBV7-2; D is unresolved. Germline values: CDR1 SGHTA, CDR2 FQGNSA. The CDR3 runs 14 residues. The CDR3 DNA follows: TGTGCCAGCAGCACAATTCAGGTTGATGAAGAACTGTTTTTT. As protein: CASSTIQVDEELFF.

In its sample, this clonotype was seen many times. The chain uses TRBV28 and TRBJ2-7; weak D call: TRBD1 (6 bases). Germline CDR1 and CDR2: MDHEN and SYDVKM. The CDR3 length is 16 residues. Deletions cut 2 bases from V and 1 base from J, with 15 bases between. CDR3 residues: CASSLPRQVRSYEQYF. CDR3 coding DNA: TGTGCCAGCAGTTTACCCCGACAGGTGAGGTCCTACGAGCAGTACTTC.

The table lists this clonotype with many counts. V usage is TRBV5-1 and J usage is TRBJ2-3; 8 nucleotides line up with TRBD1. The CDR3 spans 13 residues. After removal of 3 bases from V and 5 bases from J, the junction contained 2 bases not matched to a gene. Germline CDR1 reads SGHRS; CDR2 reads YFSETQ. The CDR3 DNA follows: TGCGCCAGCAGCTCCGGACAGGGAGATACGCAGTATTTT. Translation: CASSSGQGDTQYF.

In this sample, this clonotype turned up many times. This sequence joins TRBV12-3 or TRBV12-4 and TRBJ2-1; no definite D call. The CDR3 contains 15 residues. Deletions cut 5 bases from V and 4 bases from J, with 15 bases between. CDR3 nucleotides: TGTGCCAGCAGTCCTCGTCAGGTACCATACAATGAGCAGTTCTTC. As protein: CASSPRQVPYNEQFF.

This clonotype was picked up a small number of times. A much larger clone lies a single base off, so this may be a read error. This rearrangement joins TRBV11-2 to TRBJ2-1, with D perhaps TRBD2 (7 bases). The CDR3 spans 15 residues. Germline V gene sequence: CDR1 SGHAT, CDR2 FQNNGV. The CDR3 region is CASGFGRGGLDEQFF. The DNA for the CDR3 is TGTGCCAGCGGCTTTGGAAGGGGGGGCCTCGATGAGCAGTTCTTC.

The chain couples TRBV19 to TRBJ2-2; D call uncertain. The CDR3 runs 16 residues. V gave up 3 bases and J gave up 3 bases, with 14 bases separating them. Germline V gene data show CDR1 as LNHDA and CDR2 as SQIVND (reference sequence). CDR3 coding DNA: TGTGCCAGTAGTATGGGTCCTACCCGGGACACCGGGGAGCTGTTTTTT. This codes for CASSMGPTRDTGELFF.

This clonotype was counted at least ten times. This chain uses TRBV20-1 with TRBJ2-7, with D unresolved. Trimming left V 6 bases short and J 9 bases short, with 15 bases between. Germline V CDR1 and CDR2: DFQATT, SNEGSKA (reference sequence). The CDR3 sequence is 11 residues long. The CDR3 DNA reads as TGCAGTGCAACAAGGGAATCCCGGCAGTACTTC. It codes for CSATRESRQYF.

This clonotype was recorded many times. The chain carries TRBV5-1 and TRBJ2-5; 9 positions agree with TRBD1. V lost 4 bases to trimming and J lost 1 base; unmatched junction nucleotides: 5. Germline assignment: CDR1 SGHRS and CDR2 YFSETQ. The CDR3 is 15 amino acids. The CDR3 loop reads CASSATGGSQETQYF. The CDR3 region has the DNA TGCGCCAGCAGCGCGACAGGGGGTTCCCAAGAGACCCAGTACTTC.

This clonotype occurred many times. The gene calls are TRBV29-1 and TRBJ2-7; 7 nucleotides align to TRBD1. V was clipped by 4 bases and J by 2 bases; unmatched bases: 2. CDR3 length equals 12 residues. Germline assignment: CDR1 SQVTM and CDR2 ANQGSEA. The CDR3 sequence: CSVGQGAYEQYF. The CDR3 DNA sequence: TGCAGCGTTGGACAGGGTGCCTACGAGCAGTACTTC.

The J gene is TRBJ1-5, the V gene TRBV3-1; 7 bases are a match to TRBD1. CDR1 and CDR2 (germline): LGHDT, YNNKEL (reference sequence). The CDR3 is made up of 14 amino acids. The ends lost 5 bases at V and 7 bases at J; junction bases unmatched: 8. The CDR3 protein is CASSFAGDSQPQHF. The CDR3 DNA follows: TGTGCCAGCAGCTTTGCAGGGGACAGCCAGCCCCAGCATTTT.

The CDR3 sequence: CASSEGSGRYGYTF. CDR3 nucleotide sequence: TGTGCCAGCAGTGAAGGTTCGGGACGCTATGGCTACACCTTC. The rearrangement links TRBV2 to TRBJ1-2; D is possibly TRBD1 (5 bases). Between the trimmed V and J ends, which lost 1 base and 4 bases, there was a span of 10 bases. This CDR3 has 14 residues. Germline V CDR1 and CDR2: SNHLY, FYNNEI.